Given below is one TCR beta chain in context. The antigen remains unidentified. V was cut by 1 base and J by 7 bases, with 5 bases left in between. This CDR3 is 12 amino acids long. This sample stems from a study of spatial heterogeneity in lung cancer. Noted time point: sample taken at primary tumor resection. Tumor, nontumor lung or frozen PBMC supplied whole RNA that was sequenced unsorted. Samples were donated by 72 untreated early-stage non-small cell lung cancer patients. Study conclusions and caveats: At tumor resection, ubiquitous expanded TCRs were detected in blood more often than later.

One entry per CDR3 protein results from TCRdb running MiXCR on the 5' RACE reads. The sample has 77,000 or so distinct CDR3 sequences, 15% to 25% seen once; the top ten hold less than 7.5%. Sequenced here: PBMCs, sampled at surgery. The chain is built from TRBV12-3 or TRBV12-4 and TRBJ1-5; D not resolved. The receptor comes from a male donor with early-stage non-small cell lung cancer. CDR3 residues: CASSLGLQPQHF. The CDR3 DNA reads TGTGCCAGCAGTTTAGGGTTACAGCCCCAGCATTTT.